This TCR beta chain was identified in a study of blood T cell repertoires in COVID-19. Study background: Samples of COVID-19 (acute and convalescent) were obtained from the United States, Italy and Spain. PBMCs, B-cell-depleted T cells, or T cells provided the cDNA or gDNA that made up the material.

CDR1 is SGDLS and CDR2 is YYNGEE in the germline V gene. This CDR3 region has 14 residues. The V gene lost 4 bases and the J gene lost 7 bases, with 12 bases spanning the gap. In the source study's methods: Nucleated cell counts were estimated from reference gene primer amplification. Only in-frame clones appear in the TCRdb table, and some are missing; sequencing was by immunoSEQ multiplex PCR. V, J and clone size were drawn from that table, and D and trimming were deduced from the DNA. The data show roughly 410,000 clones, around 87% seen once. Followed longitudinally, the Seattle patients had been enrolled during active infection.

The chain employs TRBV9 and TRBJ1-6, with a possible D match to TRBD1 (6 bases). The clonotype was recovered from a woman in her fifties or sixties with COVID-19, enrolled during active disease. Sequencing used peripheral blood. CDR3: CASSLRQENSPLHF. In DNA form, the CDR3 reads TGTGCCAGCAGCTTAAGACAGGAAAATTCACCCCTCCACTTT.